The 5 T cell receptor beta chains below were found in one sample sequenced in a study of blood T cell repertoires in COVID-19. Some clones are missing from TCRdb's copy, which holds only in-frame ones; the method was immunoSEQ multiplex PCR. The table lists about 52,000 clones, just under 90% of them singletons. Sequenced material: peripheral blood. These receptors were obtained from a man aged 80 or over with active or convalescent COVID-19.

Notes on this clone: The junction departs from the called germline gene at one end, perhaps through a read error. V and J are TRBV7-2 and TRBJ1-2; D perhaps matches TRBD1 (6 bases). Germline-derived CDR1 and CDR2 are SGHTA and FQGNSA. The CDR3 loop spans 17 amino acids. CDR3 region: CASSIARWRGQNYGYTF. CDR3 DNA: TGTGCCAGCAGCATAGCGAGGTGGCGGGGGCAAAACTATGGCTACACCTTC.

The chain links TRBV5-1 to TRBJ1-1; 7 bases align to TRBD1. Germline CDR1 SGHRS, CDR2 YFSETQ. CDR3 length equals 14 residues. With 0 bases clipped from V and 4 bases from J, the junction kept 3 bases outside the gene matches. The CDR3 sequence is CASSLAYRGTEAFF. CDR3 DNA: TGCGCCAGCAGCTTGGCTTACAGGGGCACTGAAGCTTTCTTT.

This clone was counted once. The chain joins TRBV10-2 to TRBJ2-2, with 7 bases that match TRBD2. The CDR3 has 13 residues. V dropped 4 bases and J dropped 6; count of bases not matched to a gene: 2. Germline V CDR1 and CDR2: WSHSY, SAAADI. The CDR3 DNA reads TGCGCCAGCAGTGCCCGGGGGGCCGGGGAGCTGTTTTTT. Protein product: CASSARGAGELFF.

This chain uses TRBV5-1 with TRBJ1-6; the D is unclear. This CDR3 has 15 residues. Per the germline V gene, CDR1 is SGHRS and CDR2 is YFSETQ. Trimming stripped 1 base from V and 9 bases from J, with 14 bases between. The CDR3 bases are TGCGCCAGCAGCTTGCGGGTCAGCGGAAGTTCACCCCTCCACTTT. It specifies CASSLRVSGSSPLHF.

The V gene is TRBV18, the J gene TRBJ2-4, with TRBD2 as a possible D gene (6 bases). Trimming left V 3 bases short and J 16 bases short, with 16 bases between. The CDR3 runs 12 residues. CDR1 and CDR2 (germline): KGHSH, LQKENI. The CDR3 coding sequence is TGTGCCAGCTCACCGGATGGAGGGATACGATACTTC. This encodes CASSPDGGIRYF.